This T cell receptor beta chain was found in a study of control samples from healthy donors and cancer patients. The CDR3 is made up of 14 amino acids. Between the trimmed V and J ends, which lost 4 bases and 2 bases, there was a span of 12 bases. In germline, CDR1 is LGHNA, CDR2 YNFKEQ. The repertoire was sequenced with immunoSEQ multiplex PCR; TCRdb's copy has only in-frame clones and lacks some. The table lists 65,000 to 85,000 clones, 70% to 90% of them singletons, with over 2% in the top ten. Material: PBMCs. The clonotype originates from a woman in her fifties or sixties with head and neck cancer. This chain links TRBV4-2 with TRBJ2-7; D possibly corresponds to TRBD2 (6 bases). CDR3 nucleotide sequence: TGTGCCAGCAGCCCCGGGACTGGCACCTACGAGCAGTACTTC. Protein product: CASSPGTGTYEQYF.